The 4 T cell receptor beta chains given below trace back to one sample, sequenced in a study of blood T cell repertoires in COVID-19. The protocol was immunoSEQ multiplex PCR, while the TCRdb copy is restricted to in-frame clones and leaves out a portion. Among 110,000 to 150,000 clones listed, around 86% were seen once. The sequenced material came from PBMCs or T cells enriched from blood (not recorded which). The source is a man in his 60s who had recovered from COVID-19.

For the CDR3, the DNA is TGCAGTGCTAGTCGGGGAGGAAATTCACCCCTCCACTTT. Translated: CSASRGGNSPLHF. The chain combines TRBV20-1 with TRBJ1-6; D gene ambiguous. V was trimmed by 3 bases and J by 7 bases, leaving 10 bases between them. The CDR3 runs 13 residues. Germline CDR1 and CDR2: DFQATT and SNEGSKA (reference sequence).

The chain carries TRBV29-1 and TRBJ1-1; 9 bases map to TRBD1. CDR1 and CDR2 from the germline V gene are SQVTM and ANQGSEA. The length of the CDR3 is 10 residues. After removal of 6 bases from V and 10 bases from J, the junction contained 3 bases not matched to a gene. The DNA of the CDR3 is TGCAGCGTGGTGGACAGGGGAGCTTTCTTT. Amino acids: CSVVDRGAFF.

The V and J genes are TRBV5-6 and TRBJ1-1; D remains unclear. Germline CDR1 is SGHDT and CDR2 is YYEEEE. Trimming took 2 bases from V and 1 from J, leaving 6 bases between them. The CDR3 sequence is 13 residues long. For the CDR3, the DNA is TGTGCCAGCAGCTTTGAGGGGAACACTGAAGCTTTCTTT. Amino acids: CASSFEGNTEAFF.

The gene calls are TRBV19 and TRBJ1-5; no clear D. The CDR3 totals 13 residues. Looked up from germline, CDR1 is LNHDA and CDR2 is SQIVND (reference sequence). The V gene lost 7 bases and the J gene lost 3 bases, with 10 bases spanning the gap. The CDR3 is CASTPQYNQPQHF. In DNA form, the CDR3 reads TGTGCCAGTACACCACAGTACAATCAGCCCCAGCATTTT.